This TCR beta chain comes out of a study of T-cell reconstitution after alpha-beta-depleted transplantation in children. Notes on the study in general: The authors attributed T-cell counts and diversity one year after transplant mostly to newly produced T cells.

With regard to this clonotype: Antigen unknown.

Molecular barcoding with unique molecular identifiers was used for the TCRbeta library. A single record per CDR3 protein comes from TCRdb applying MiXCR to the PCR reads. The sample carries about a million distinct CDR3 sequences, about 29% recorded once. The source was PBMCs, mostly from graft donor cells, collected 360 days after TCRalphabeta/CD19-depleted stem cell transplant. This TCR derives from a boy in the first two years of life who had a stem cell transplant for SCID, so the T cells may come from the graft donor.

CDR3 bases: TGTGCCAGCAGTTACACGGACAGCGCTATTCGCACTGAAGCTTTCTTT. It codes for CASSYTDSAIRTEAFF. The chain is built from TRBV6-5 and TRBJ1-1; a weak D match, TRBD1 (6 bases). CDR1 and CDR2 (germline): MNHEY, SVGAGI. The CDR3 sequence is 16 residues long. Deletions cut 2 bases from V and 4 bases from J, with 17 bases between.